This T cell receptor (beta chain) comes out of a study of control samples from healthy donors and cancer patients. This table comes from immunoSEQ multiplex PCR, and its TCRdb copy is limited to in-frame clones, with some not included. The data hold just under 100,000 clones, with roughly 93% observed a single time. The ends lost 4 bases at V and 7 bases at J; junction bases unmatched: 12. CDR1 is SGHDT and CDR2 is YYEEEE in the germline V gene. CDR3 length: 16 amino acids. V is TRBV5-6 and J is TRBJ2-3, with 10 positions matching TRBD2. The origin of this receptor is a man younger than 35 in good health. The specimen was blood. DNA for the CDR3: TGTGCCAGCAGCCCCCCGGGTAGCGGGAGGTCGAATACGCAGTATTTT. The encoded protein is CASSPPGSGRSNTQYF. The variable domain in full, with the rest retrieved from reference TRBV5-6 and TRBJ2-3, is DAGVTQSPTHLIKTRGQQVTLRCSPKSGHDTVSWYQQALGQGPQFIFQYYEEEERQRGNFPDRFSGHQFPNYSSELNVNALLLGDSALYLCASSPPGSGRSNTQYFGPGTRLTVL.